Listed here are 24 T cell receptor beta chains from one sample, sequenced in a study of blood T cell repertoires in COVID-19. Sequencing was performed with immunoSEQ multiplex PCR; in TCRdb, only in-frame clones are kept and a portion is missing. Of about 120,000 clones listed, under 90% were seen once; the top ten hold 4.5%. Sequencing was carried out using peripheral blood. These receptors all stem from a woman between 65 and 79 years old with acute or convalescent COVID-19.

V is TRBV30 and J is TRBJ1-5; possibly TRBD1 for D (5 bases). The CDR3 is 14 residues long. Trimming stripped 0 bases from V and 7 bases from J, with 13 bases between. Germline V gene sequence: CDR1 GTSNPN, CDR2 SVGIG (reference sequence). The chain's CDR3 is CAWSVLRGVQPQHF. CDR3 in DNA: TGTGCCTGGAGTGTACTCCGGGGGGTGCAGCCCCAGCATTTT.

The chain employs TRBV24-1 and TRBJ2-3; 13 bases fit TRBD2. There are 17 residues in the CDR3. Germline CDR1 reads KGHDR; CDR2 reads SFDVKD. V was clipped by 3 bases and J by 6 bases; unmatched bases: 8. The CDR3 region is CATSDATSGGNRDTQYF. CDR3 coding DNA: TGTGCCACCAGTGATGCGACTAGCGGGGGGAACAGGGATACGCAGTATTTT.

V gene TRBV7-7 combines with J gene TRBJ2-1; D is possibly TRBD2 (6 bases). The V gene lost 5 bases and the J gene lost 6 bases, with 17 bases spanning the gap. This CDR3 contains 15 residues. CDR1 is SSHAT, CDR2 FNYEAQ, per germline (reference sequence). CDR3 residues: CASSPGLGPGNEQFF. CDR3 nucleotides: TGTGCCAGCAGCCCGGGACTGGGACCGGGCAATGAGCAGTTCTTC.

The rearrangement links TRBV10-3 to TRBJ1-2; D perhaps matches TRBD1 (6 bases). Germline CDR1 and CDR2: ENHRY and SYGVKD. V lost 8 bases and J lost 4, with 17 bases in between. CDR3 length equals 14 residues. CDR3 protein: CAIGGDTMRYGYTF. CDR3 nucleotide sequence: TGTGCCATCGGGGGGGACACCATGCGCTATGGCTACACCTTC.

The gene calls are TRBV24-1 and TRBJ2-1; 9 nucleotides agree with TRBD1. This CDR3 has 13 amino acids. The V and J ends lost 9 bases and 7 bases, in that order; junction bases with no gene match: 6. Germline V lookup: CDR1 KGHDR, CDR2 SFDVKD. CDR3: CATGTGRLNEQFF. CDR3 DNA: TGTGCCACCGGGACAGGGAGGCTAAATGAGCAGTTCTTC.

The chain employs TRBV11-3 and TRBJ2-4; 8 bases are a match to TRBD2. Trimming cost V 1 base and J 5 bases; bases outside gene matches: 10. The CDR3 covers 17 residues. Germline V lookup: CDR1 SGHNT, CDR2 YENEEA. The CDR3 sequence: CASSLGLPPRGENIQYF. CDR3 coding DNA: TGTGCCAGCAGCTTAGGGCTCCCCCCGCGGGGGGAAAACATTCAGTACTTC.

V usage is TRBV11-3 and J usage is TRBJ2-1; TRBD1 aligns across 8 bases. V shed 5 bases, J shed 2 bases, and the junction held 8 bases outside the gene matches. Germline V lookup: CDR1 SGHNT, CDR2 YENEEA. The CDR3 is 16 residues long. Here the CDR3 DNA reads TGTGCCAGCAGCCAATCCACAGGGGGGACCTACAATGAGCAGTTCTTC. Translation: CASSQSTGGTYNEQFF.

The CDR3 DNA reads TGTGCCAGCAGAGGAGTCCCGAACACTGAAGCTTTCTTT. This encodes CASRGVPNTEAFF. This chain connects TRBV7-6 to TRBJ1-1, with D hard to call. V lost 6 bases and J lost 1, with 9 bases in between. The CDR3 totals 13 residues. Germline CDR1 and CDR2: SGHVS and FNYEAQ.

This chain joins TRBV19 and TRBJ1-3; TRBD1 might be the D (6 bases). CDR1 is LNHDA, CDR2 SQIVND, per germline (reference sequence). This CDR3 contains 12 residues. V was pared by 10 bases and J by 4 bases, with 11 bases between. The CDR3 bases are TGTGCCACTAGACAGGCGGGAAACACCATATATTTT. It encodes CATRQAGNTIYF. The full variable domain, its missing parts supplied by reference TRBV19 and TRBJ1-3, is DGGITQSPKYLFRKEGQNVTLSCEQNLNHDAMYWYRQDPGQGLRLIYYSQIVNDFQKGDIAEGYSVSREKKESFPLTVTSAQKNPTAFYLCATRQAGNTIYFGEGSWLTVV.

J is TRBJ2-5 and V is TRBV27, with a weak D call TRBD1 (6 bases). This CDR3 is built from 14 residues. V lost 6 bases and J lost 3, with 14 bases in between. Per germline, CDR1 MNHEY and CDR2 SMNVEV (reference sequence). CDR3 nucleotides: TGTGCCAGCAGACTCTTGGGGGCGGAAGAGACCCAGTACTTC. Its translation: CASRLLGAEETQYF.

This chain links TRBV18 with TRBJ1-1; no definite D call. CDR3 length equals 12 residues. Germline CDR1 reads KGHSH; CDR2 reads LQKENI. The V end lost 0 bases, the J end lost 6 bases, and 5 bases lay between the germline ends. The CDR3 is CASSPPSAEAFF. The DNA for the CDR3 is TGTGCCAGCTCACCACCGAGCGCTGAAGCTTTCTTT.

The chain has TRBV9 and TRBJ2-2; 12 positions agree with TRBD2. Germline loops: CDR1 SGDLS, CDR2 YYNGEE. With V trimmed by 10 bases and J by 5 bases, 9 bases remained unmatched. The CDR3 has 15 amino acids. The CDR3: CARGLAGGRTGELFF. In DNA, the CDR3 is TGTGCCCGCGGGCTAGCGGGGGGGAGGACCGGGGAGCTGTTTTTT.

The chain recombines TRBV5-1 with TRBJ1-1; tentatively, D is TRBD1 (6 bases). Germline V gene data show CDR1 as SGHRS and CDR2 as YFSETQ. V lost 4 bases to trimming and J lost 0 bases, with 19 bases between them. The CDR3 is 17 amino acids. CDR3 nucleotide sequence: TGCGCCAGCAGCCCCGGTCGGACAGACCCCATGAACACTGAAGCTTTCTTT. Amino acids: CASSPGRTDPMNTEAFF.

This clone was seen only once. This chain connects TRBV7-2 to TRBJ1-1, with TRBD1 as a possible D gene (6 bases). Germline loops: CDR1 SGHTA, CDR2 FQGNSA. This CDR3 comprises 14 residues. Deletions cut 1 base from V and 1 base from J, with 7 bases between. CDR3 sequence: CASSLGQANTEAFF. In nucleotides, the CDR3 is TGTGCCAGCAGCTTAGGACAGGCGAACACTGAAGCTTTCTTT.

The chain uses TRBV7-2 and TRBJ2-7; TRBD1 might be the D (5 bases). CDR1 is SGHTA and CDR2 is FQGNSA in the germline V gene. This CDR3 has 13 residues. V shed 1 base and J shed 7 bases, with 11 bases lying between them. The CDR3 region has the DNA TGTGCCAGCAGCTTAGAGCTCCAGGGAGAGCAGTACTTC. It encodes CASSLELQGEQYF.

This clone has a single count. This rearrangement joins TRBV18 to TRBJ2-1; 8 nucleotides match TRBD1. V was clipped by 6 bases and J by 5 bases; unmatched bases: 12. The germline V gene has CDR1 KGHSH and CDR2 LQKENI. This CDR3 comprises 16 residues. The CDR3 nucleotides read TGTGCCAGCTCCCCAGAAGGCAGGGGGCTCCACAATGAGCAGTTCTTC. Residues: CASSPEGRGLHNEQFF. Using reference TRBV18 and TRBJ2-1 for the parts outside the CDR3, the full variable domain is NAGVMQNPRHLVRRRGQEARLRCSPMKGHSHVYWYRQLPEEGLKFMVYLQKENIIDESGMPKERFSAEFPKEGPSILRIQQVVRGDSAAYFCASSPEGRGLHNEQFFGPGTRLTVL.

V and J are TRBV5-5 and TRBJ1-6; D is ambiguous. V shed 6 bases and J shed 7 bases, with 11 bases lying between them. The CDR3 covers 13 residues. The germline gives CDR1 SGHKS, CDR2 YYEKEE (reference sequence). This chain's CDR3 is CASTIRMNSPLHF. Written as DNA, the CDR3 is TGTGCCAGCACCATCAGAATGAATTCACCCCTCCACTTT.

The V and J genes are TRBV2 and TRBJ1-1; 7 nucleotides agree with TRBD1. This CDR3 is built from 12 residues. J lost 10 bases, V lost 6 bases, and 8 bases had no gene match. Germline assignment: CDR1 SNHLY and CDR2 FYNNEI. The CDR3 spells CASSTTGDRAFF. The CDR3 bases are TGTGCCAGCAGCACAACAGGGGATAGAGCTTTCTTT.

The CDR3 sequence is CASSLGGISGELFF. DNA of the CDR3: TGCGCCAGCAGCTTGGGCGGTATTAGTGGGGAGCTGTTTTTT. The rearrangement uses TRBV5-1 and TRBJ2-2; D is uncertain. This CDR3 is built from 14 residues. Germline loops: CDR1 SGHRS, CDR2 YFSETQ. Between the trimmed V and J ends, which lost 0 bases and 8 bases, there was a span of 11 bases.

V is TRBV21-1 and J is TRBJ2-3; the DNA was not used to check the table's D call, TRBD1. TRBV21-1 is noted as a pseudogene. The length of the CDR3 is 17 residues. The CDR3 protein is CASSKVGVHRPADTQYF. In DNA form, the CDR3 reads TGTGCCAGCAGCAAAGTGGGCGTTCACAGGCCGGCAGATACGCAGTATTTT.

The gene calls are TRBV2 and TRBJ1-1; D is uncertain. V was shortened by 7 bases and J by 4 bases, with 13 bases between the two germline ends. The length of the CDR3 is 13 residues. Germline assignment: CDR1 SNHLY and CDR2 FYNNEI. The CDR3 protein is CASNSLVGTEAFF. CDR3 coding DNA: TGTGCCAGCAATTCGCTAGTGGGCACTGAAGCTTTCTTT.

V gene TRBV19 combines with J gene TRBJ1-1, with D perhaps matching TRBD1 (6 bases). V was pared by 5 bases and J by 3 bases, with 7 bases between. CDR1 is LNHDA and CDR2 is SQIVND in the germline V gene (reference sequence). This CDR3 has 12 residues. The CDR3 nucleotides are TGTGCCAGTAGTGACAGGTACACTGAAGCTTTCTTT. As protein: CASSDRYTEAFF.

The gene calls are TRBV27 and TRBJ1-6, with D perhaps TRBD1 (6 bases). Trimming stripped 3 bases from V and 9 bases from J, with 15 bases between. This CDR3 contains 15 residues. Germline V gene data show CDR1 as MNHEY and CDR2 as SMNVEV (reference sequence). The DNA of the CDR3 is TGTGCCAGCAGTTTTTTAGGGGGTTCAACTTCACCCCTCCACTTT. Translation: CASSFLGGSTSPLHF.

The V gene is TRBV19, the J gene TRBJ1-1, with a possible D match to TRBD1 (6 bases). CDR3 size: 13 residues. Germline-derived CDR1 and CDR2 are LNHDA and SQIVND (reference sequence). V shed 3 bases and J shed 5 bases, with 10 bases lying between them. The CDR3 coding sequence is TGTGCCAGTAGTATCGGACAGCTAACTGAAGCTTTCTTT. Its translation: CASSIGQLTEAFF.